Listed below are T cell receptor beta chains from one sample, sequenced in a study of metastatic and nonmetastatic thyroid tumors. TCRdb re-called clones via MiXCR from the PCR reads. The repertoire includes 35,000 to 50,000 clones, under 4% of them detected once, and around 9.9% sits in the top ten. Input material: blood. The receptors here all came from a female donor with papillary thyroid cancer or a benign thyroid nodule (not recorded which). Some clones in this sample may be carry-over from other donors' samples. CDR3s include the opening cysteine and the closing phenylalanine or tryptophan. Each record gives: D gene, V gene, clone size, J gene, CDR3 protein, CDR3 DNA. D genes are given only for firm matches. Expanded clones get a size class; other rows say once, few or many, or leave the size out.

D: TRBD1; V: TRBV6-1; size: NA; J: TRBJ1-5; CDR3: CASTSTGMVQPQHF; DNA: TGTGCCAGCACCTCGACAGGGATGGTCCAGCCCCAGCATTTT
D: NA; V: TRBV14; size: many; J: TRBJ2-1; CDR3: CASSPGTSNEQFF; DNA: TGTGCCAGCAGCCCCGGGACAAGCAATGAGCAGTTCTTC
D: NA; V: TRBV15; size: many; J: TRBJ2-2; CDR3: CATSRDRAGGELFF; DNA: TGTGCCACCAGCAGAGACAGGGCTGGCGGGGAGCTGTTTTTT
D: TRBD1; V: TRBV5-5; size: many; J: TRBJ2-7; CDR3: CASSSDRVSYEQYF; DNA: TGTGCCAGCAGCTCGGACAGGGTTTCCTACGAGCAGTACTTC
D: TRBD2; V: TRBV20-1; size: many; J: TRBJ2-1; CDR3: CSARIPLAGGVNEQFF; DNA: TGCAGTGCTAGGATCCCACTAGCGGGAGGGGTCAATGAGCAGTTCTTC
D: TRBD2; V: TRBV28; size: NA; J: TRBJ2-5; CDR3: CASSFTRREKETQYF; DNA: TGTGCCAGCAGTTTCACCCGGCGGGAGAAAGAGACCCAGTACTTC
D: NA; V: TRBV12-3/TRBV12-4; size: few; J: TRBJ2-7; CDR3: CASSLTDRFYEQYF; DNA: TGTGCCAGCAGTTTAACGGACCGATTCTACGAGCAGTACTTC
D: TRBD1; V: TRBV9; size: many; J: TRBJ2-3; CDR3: CASSPRQGITDTQYF; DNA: TGTGCCAGCAGCCCCCGACAGGGGATTACAGATACGCAGTATTTT
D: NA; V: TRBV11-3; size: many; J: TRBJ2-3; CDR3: CASSFLSERVDTQYF; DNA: TGTGCCAGCAGCTTTTTATCTGAGCGGGTAGATACGCAGTATTTT
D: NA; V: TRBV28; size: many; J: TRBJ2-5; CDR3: CASSFGFEETQYF; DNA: TGTGCCAGCAGTTTTGGGTTTGAAGAGACCCAGTACTTC
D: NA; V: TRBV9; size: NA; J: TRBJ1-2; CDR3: CASSVDVNGYTF; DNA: TGTGCCAGCAGCGTAGACGTGAATGGCTACACCTTC
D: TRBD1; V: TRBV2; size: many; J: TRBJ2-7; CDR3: CASSPDRGNEQYF; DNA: TGTGCCAGCAGTCCCGACAGGGGCAACGAGCAGTACTTC
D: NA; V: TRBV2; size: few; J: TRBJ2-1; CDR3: CASRGGISSYNEQFF; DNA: TGTGCCAGCAGAGGGGGGATTAGCTCCTACAATGAGCAGTTCTTC
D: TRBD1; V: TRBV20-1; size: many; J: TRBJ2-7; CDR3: CSALDRASYEQYF; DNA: TGCAGTGCTTTGGACAGGGCCTCCTACGAGCAGTACTTC
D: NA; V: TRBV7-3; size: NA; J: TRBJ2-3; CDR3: CASSLGLEADTQYF; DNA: TGTGCCAGCAGCTTAGGTTTGGAGGCAGATACGCAGTATTTT
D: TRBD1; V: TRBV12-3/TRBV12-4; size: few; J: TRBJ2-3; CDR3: CASSLETGGTDTQYF; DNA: TGTGCCAGCAGCCTCGAAACAGGGGGCACAGATACGCAGTATTTT
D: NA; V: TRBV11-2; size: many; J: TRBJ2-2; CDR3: CASSFVVVGELFF; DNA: TGTGCCAGCAGCTTTGTAGTGGTCGGGGAGCTGTTTTTT
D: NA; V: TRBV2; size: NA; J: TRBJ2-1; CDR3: CASSETLDEFF; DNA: TGTGCCAGCAGTGAGACTCTTGATGAGTTCTTC
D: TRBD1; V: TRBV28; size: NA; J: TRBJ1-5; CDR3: CAISLPTGGNQPQHF; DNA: TGTGCCATCAGTTTACCGACAGGGGGGAATCAGCCCCAGCATTTT
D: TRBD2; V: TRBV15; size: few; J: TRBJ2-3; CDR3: CATSKGLAVSTDTQYF; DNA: TGTGCCACCAGCAAGGGACTAGCGGTTAGCACAGATACGCAGTATTTT
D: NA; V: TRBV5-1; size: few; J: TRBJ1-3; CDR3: CASSSGPLGGGNTIYF; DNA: TGCGCCAGCAGCAGCGGGCCTCTTGGGGGTGGAAACACCATATATTTT
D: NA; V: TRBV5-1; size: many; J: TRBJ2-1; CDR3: CASNLGGAYNEQFF; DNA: TGCGCCAGTAACCTGGGCGGAGCCTACAATGAGCAGTTCTTC